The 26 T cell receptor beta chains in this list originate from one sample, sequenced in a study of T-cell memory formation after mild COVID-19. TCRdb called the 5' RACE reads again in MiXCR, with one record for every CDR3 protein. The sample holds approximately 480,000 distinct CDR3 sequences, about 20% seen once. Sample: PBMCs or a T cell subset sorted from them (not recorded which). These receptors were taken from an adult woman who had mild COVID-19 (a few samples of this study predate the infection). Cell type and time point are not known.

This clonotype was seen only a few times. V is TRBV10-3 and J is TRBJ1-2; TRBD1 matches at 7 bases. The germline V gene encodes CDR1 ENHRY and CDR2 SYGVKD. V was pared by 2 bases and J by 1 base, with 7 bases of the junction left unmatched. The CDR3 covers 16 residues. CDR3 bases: TGTGCCATCAGTGAGCCAGGGGGGAACCGTAACTATGGCTACACCTTC. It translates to CAISEPGGNRNYGYTF.

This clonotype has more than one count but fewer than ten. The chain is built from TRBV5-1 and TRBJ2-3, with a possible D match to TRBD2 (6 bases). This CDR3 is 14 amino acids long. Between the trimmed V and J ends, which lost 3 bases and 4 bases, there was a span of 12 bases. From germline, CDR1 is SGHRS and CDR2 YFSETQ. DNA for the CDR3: TGCGCCAGCAGCTATGGGGGGAGATCAGATACGCAGTATTTT. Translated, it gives CASSYGGRSDTQYF.

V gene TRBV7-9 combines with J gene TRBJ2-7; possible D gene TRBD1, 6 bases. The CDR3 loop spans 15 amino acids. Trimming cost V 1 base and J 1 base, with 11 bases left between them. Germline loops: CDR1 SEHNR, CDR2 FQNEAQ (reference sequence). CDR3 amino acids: CASSLVDSDSYEQYF. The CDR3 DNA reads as TGTGCCAGCAGCTTAGTGGACAGCGATTCCTACGAGCAGTACTTC.

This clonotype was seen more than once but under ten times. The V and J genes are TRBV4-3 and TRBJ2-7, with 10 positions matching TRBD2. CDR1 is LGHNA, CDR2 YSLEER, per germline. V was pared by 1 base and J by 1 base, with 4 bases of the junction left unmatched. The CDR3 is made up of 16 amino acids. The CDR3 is CASSQALAGDSYEQYF. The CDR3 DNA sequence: TGCGCCAGCAGCCAAGCCCTAGCGGGAGATTCCTACGAGCAGTACTTC.

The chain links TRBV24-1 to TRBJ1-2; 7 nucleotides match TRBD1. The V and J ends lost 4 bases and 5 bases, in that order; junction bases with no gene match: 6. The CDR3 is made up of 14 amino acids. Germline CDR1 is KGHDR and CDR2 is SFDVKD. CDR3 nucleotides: TGTGCCACCAGTGACCGGACAGGAGATTATGGCTACACCTTC. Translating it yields CATSDRTGDYGYTF.

The CDR3 is CASSSGLGPGTQYF. CDR3 DNA sequence: TGTGCCAGCAGCTCGGGTTTGGGGCCCGGTACGCAGTATTTT. The chain joins TRBV7-3 to TRBJ2-3; a possible D gene is TRBD1 (5 bases). Trimming pared 4 bases from V and 8 bases from J, leaving 16 bases between. Germline V gene lookup returns CDR1 SGHTA and CDR2 FQGTGA. CDR3 length: 14 residues. Full variable domain (rest looked up from reference TRBV7-3 and TRBJ2-3): GAGVSQTPSNKVTEKGKYVELRCDPISGHTALYWYRQSLGQGPEFLIYFQGTGAADDSGLPNDRFFAVRPEGSVSTLKIQRTERGDSAVYLCASSSGLGPGTQYFGPGTRLTVL.

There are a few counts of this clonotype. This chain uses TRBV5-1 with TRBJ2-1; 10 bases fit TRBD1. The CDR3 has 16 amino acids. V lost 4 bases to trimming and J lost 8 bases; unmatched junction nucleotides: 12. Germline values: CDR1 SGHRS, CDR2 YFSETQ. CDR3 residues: CASSNLPGQGSDEQFF. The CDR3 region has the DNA TGCGCCAGCAGCAACCTTCCGGGACAGGGGTCGGATGAGCAGTTCTTC.

The CDR3 region has the DNA TGCAGCGTTGTAGATCACAGCTTCTACGAGCAGTACTTC. Protein: CSVVDHSFYEQYF. The chain joins TRBV29-1 to TRBJ2-7, with unresolved D. The CDR3 contains 13 residues. The germline CDR1 and CDR2 sequences are SQVTM and ANQGSEA. Trimming cost V 4 bases and J 3 bases, with 13 bases left between them.

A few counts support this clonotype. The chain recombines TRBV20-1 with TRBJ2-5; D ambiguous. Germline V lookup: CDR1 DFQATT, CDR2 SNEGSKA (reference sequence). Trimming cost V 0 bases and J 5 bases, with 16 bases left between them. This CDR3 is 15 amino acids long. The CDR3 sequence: CSARDGGAGRETQYF. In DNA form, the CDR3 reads TGCAGTGCTAGAGACGGCGGTGCCGGTCGGGAGACCCAGTACTTC.

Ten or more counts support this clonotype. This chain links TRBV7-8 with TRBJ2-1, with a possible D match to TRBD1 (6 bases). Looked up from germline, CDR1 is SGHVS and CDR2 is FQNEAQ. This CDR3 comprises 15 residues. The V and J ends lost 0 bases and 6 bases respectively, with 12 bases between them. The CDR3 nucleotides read TGTGCCAGCAGCTTAGCGGGGACAAATATCAATGAGCAGTTCTTC. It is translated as CASSLAGTNINEQFF. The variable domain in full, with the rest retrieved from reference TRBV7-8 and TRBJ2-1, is GAGVSQSPRYKVAKRGQDVALRCDPISGHVSLFWYQQALGQGPEFLTYFQNEAQLDKSGLPSDRFFAERPEGSVSTLKIQRTQQEDSAVYLCASSLAGTNINEQFFGPGTRLTVL.

As DNA, the CDR3 is TGCAGTGCTAGCCGCGACAGCTACTATGGCTACACCTTC. Translated, it gives CSASRDSYYGYTF. This chain links TRBV20-1 with TRBJ1-2; tentative D call: TRBD1 (5 bases). The CDR3 extends over 13 amino acids. V was cut by 3 bases and J by 3 bases, with 11 bases left in between. The germline CDR1 and CDR2 sequences are DFQATT and SNEGSKA (reference sequence).

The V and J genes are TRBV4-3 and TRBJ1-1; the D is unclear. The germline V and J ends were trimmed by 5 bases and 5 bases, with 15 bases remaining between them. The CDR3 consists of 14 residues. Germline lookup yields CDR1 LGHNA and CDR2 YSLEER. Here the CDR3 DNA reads TGCGCCAGCAGCATGCAGGCCCCGGGGACTGAAGCTTTCTTT. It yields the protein CASSMQAPGTEAFF.

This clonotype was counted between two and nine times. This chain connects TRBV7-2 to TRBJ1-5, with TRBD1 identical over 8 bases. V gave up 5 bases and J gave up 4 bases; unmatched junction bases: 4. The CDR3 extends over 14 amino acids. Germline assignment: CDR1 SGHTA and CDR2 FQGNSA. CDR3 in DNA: TGTGCCAGCAGCACTCGACAGGGGAATCAGCCCCAGCATTTT. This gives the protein CASSTRQGNQPQHF.

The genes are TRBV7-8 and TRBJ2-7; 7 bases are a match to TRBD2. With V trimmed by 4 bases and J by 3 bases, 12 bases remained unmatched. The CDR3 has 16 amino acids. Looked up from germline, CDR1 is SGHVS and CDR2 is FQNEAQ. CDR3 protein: CASSSGGTREIYEQYF. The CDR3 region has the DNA TGTGCCAGCAGCTCCGGGGGGACCCGCGAGATCTACGAGCAGTACTTC.

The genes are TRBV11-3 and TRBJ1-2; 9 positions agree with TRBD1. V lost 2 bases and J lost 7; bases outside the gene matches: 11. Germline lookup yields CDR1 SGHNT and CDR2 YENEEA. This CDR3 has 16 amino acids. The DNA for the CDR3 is TGTGCCAGCAGCTTAAATCTGATGGGACAGGGTTTTGGCTACACCTTC. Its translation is CASSLNLMGQGFGYTF.

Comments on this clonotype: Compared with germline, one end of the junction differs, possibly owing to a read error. CDR3 coding DNA: TGCACCAGCAGAAGGGCCAATGAGCAGTTCTTC. Translating it yields CTSRRANEQFF. The gene calls are TRBV27 and TRBJ2-1; D remains unclear. The CDR3 totals 11 residues. CDR1 and CDR2 (germline): MNHEY, SMNVEV (reference sequence).

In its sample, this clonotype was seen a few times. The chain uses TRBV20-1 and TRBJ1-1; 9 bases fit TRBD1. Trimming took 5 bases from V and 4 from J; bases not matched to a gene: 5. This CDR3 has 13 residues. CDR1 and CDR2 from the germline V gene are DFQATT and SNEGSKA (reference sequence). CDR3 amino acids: CSASDRGATEAFF. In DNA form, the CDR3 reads TGCAGTGCTTCTGACAGGGGGGCCACTGAAGCTTTCTTT.

CDR3 residues: CASSPTLGTDTQYF. CDR3 nucleotide sequence: TGTGCCAGCTCACCAACTCTAGGCACAGATACGCAGTATTTT. The gene calls are TRBV18 and TRBJ2-3; D remains unclear. V was shortened by 2 bases and J by 1 base, with 7 bases between the two germline ends. CDR1 is KGHSH and CDR2 is LQKENI in the germline V gene. The CDR3 sequence is 14 residues long.

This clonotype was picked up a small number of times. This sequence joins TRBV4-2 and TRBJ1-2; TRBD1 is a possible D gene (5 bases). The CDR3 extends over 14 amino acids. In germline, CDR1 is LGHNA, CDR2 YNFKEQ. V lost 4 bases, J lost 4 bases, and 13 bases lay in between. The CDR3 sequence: CASSPARGSYGYTF. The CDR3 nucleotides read TGTGCCAGCAGCCCCGCAAGGGGCAGCTATGGCTACACCTTC.

CDR3 in amino acids: CASRAGTKEPKIGIQYF. The DNA for the CDR3 is TGTGCCAGCAGAGCCGGGACAAAAGAGCCGAAAATCGGGATTCAGTACTTC. The chain joins TRBV6-5 to TRBJ2-4, with D perhaps TRBD1 (6 bases). V was clipped by 6 bases and J by 10 bases, with 28 bases between them. Per the germline V gene, CDR1 is MNHEY and CDR2 is SVGAGI. This CDR3 region has 17 residues.

The CDR3 coding sequence is TGCGCCAGCAGCCAAGTCGCTAGCGGGGGGGTACGGAATGAGCAGTTCTTC. Residues: CASSQVASGGVRNEQFF. This rearrangement joins TRBV4-3 to TRBJ2-1; TRBD2 agrees at 12 bases. The CDR3 extends over 17 amino acids. Germline V CDR1 and CDR2: LGHNA, YSLEER. V trimming: 1 base; J trimming: 7 bases; junction bases outside the gene matches: 8.

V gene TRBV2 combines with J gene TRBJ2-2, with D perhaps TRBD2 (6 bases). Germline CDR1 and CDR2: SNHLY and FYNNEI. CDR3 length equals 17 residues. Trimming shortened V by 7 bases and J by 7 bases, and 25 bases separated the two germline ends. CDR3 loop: CASIVSVGLPWVGELFF. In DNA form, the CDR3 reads TGTGCCAGCATTGTCTCGGTGGGACTTCCCTGGGTCGGGGAGCTGTTTTTT.

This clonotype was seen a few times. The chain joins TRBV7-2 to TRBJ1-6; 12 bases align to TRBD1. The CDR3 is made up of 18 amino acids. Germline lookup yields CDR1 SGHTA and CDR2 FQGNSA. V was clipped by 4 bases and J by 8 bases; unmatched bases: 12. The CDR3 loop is CASSSAGTGGAADSPLHF. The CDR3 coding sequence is TGTGCCAGCAGCTCCGCCGGGACAGGGGGCGCGGCGGATTCACCCCTCCACTTT.

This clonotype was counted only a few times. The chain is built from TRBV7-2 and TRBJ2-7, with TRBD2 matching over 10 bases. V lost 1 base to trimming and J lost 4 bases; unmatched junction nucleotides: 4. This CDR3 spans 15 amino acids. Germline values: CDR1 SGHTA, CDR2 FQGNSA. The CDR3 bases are TGTGCCAGCAGCTTAGATGGACTAGCGGTATACGAGCAGTACTTC. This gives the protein CASSLDGLAVYEQYF.

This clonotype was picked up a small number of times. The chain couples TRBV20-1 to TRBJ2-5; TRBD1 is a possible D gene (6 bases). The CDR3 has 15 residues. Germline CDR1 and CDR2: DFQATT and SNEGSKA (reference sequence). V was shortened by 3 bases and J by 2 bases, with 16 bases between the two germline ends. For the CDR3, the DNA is TGCAGTGCTAGCGGCGTCGGCCAGGGGCAAGAGACCCAGTACTTC. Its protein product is CSASGVGQGQETQYF.

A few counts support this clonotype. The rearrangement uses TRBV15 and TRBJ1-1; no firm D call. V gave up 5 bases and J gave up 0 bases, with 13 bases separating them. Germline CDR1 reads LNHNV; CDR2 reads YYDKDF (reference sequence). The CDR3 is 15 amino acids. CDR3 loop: CATSPAAGMNTEAFF. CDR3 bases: TGTGCCACCAGCCCAGCGGCCGGGATGAACACTGAAGCTTTCTTT.